Presented here are 8 T cell receptor beta chains from one specimen sequenced in a study of T cells after yellow fever vaccination. One entry per CDR3 protein results from TCRdb running MiXCR on the 5' RACE reads. The data show over 110,000 distinct CDR3 sequences, 7.7% seen once. The input for sequencing was CD4+ T cells sorted from PBMCs, taken 5 days after the yellow fever booster vaccination. The receptors stem from a young man who received the YFV17D yellow fever vaccine.

This clonotype was detected many times. V gene TRBV29-1 combines with J gene TRBJ1-2, with unresolved D. Germline CDR1 and CDR2: SQVTM and ANQGSEA. This CDR3 is built from 12 residues. V dropped 4 bases and J dropped 3 bases, with 9 bases sitting between them. Written as DNA, the CDR3 is TGCAGCGTTGGTCCCCGGGACTATGGCTACACCTTC. It encodes CSVGPRDYGYTF.

This clonotype was recorded a few times. This chain links TRBV5-1 with TRBJ2-6; D is uncertain. CDR3 length: 15 amino acids. Germline CDR1 is SGHRS and CDR2 is YFSETQ. V lost 7 bases and J 2 bases, leaving 13 bases between the germline ends. The CDR3 DNA is TGCGCCAGCGCACCCCAAGGTACTGGGGCCAACGTCCTGACTTTC. It translates to CASAPQGTGANVLTF.

This clonotype showed up many times. The gene calls are TRBV29-1 and TRBJ2-3, with TRBD2 identical over 7 bases. This CDR3 is 13 amino acids long. The germline gives CDR1 SQVTM, CDR2 ANQGSEA. With V trimmed by 3 bases and J by 6 bases, 6 bases remained unmatched. The CDR3 is CSVDRGSEDTQYF. The DNA of the CDR3 is TGCAGCGTTGATCGCGGGAGCGAGGATACGCAGTATTTT.

This clonotype was detected ten times or more. This chain joins TRBV7-2 and TRBJ2-3; D may be TRBD2 (5 bases). With 5 bases removed from V and 4 bases from J, the gap between germline ends came to 16 bases. Germline lookup yields CDR1 SGHTA and CDR2 FQGNSA. The CDR3 contains 15 residues. The CDR3 sequence is CASSGRSAGPDTQYF. The DNA for the CDR3 is TGTGCCAGCAGCGGGCGGTCGGCGGGTCCAGATACGCAGTATTTT.

At least ten counts were recorded for this clonotype. This chain uses TRBV11-3 with TRBJ2-7, with 13 bases that match TRBD2. Germline CDR1 SGHNT, CDR2 YENEEA. CDR3 length equals 18 residues. V trimming: 1 base; J trimming: 3 bases; junction bases outside the gene matches: 9. This CDR3 is CASSLGGLAGVERYEQYF. The CDR3 DNA sequence: TGTGCCAGCAGCTTAGGAGGACTAGCGGGAGTAGAGCGCTACGAGCAGTACTTC.

This clonotype occurred many times. This chain uses TRBV18 with TRBJ1-1; D not certain. V lost 6 bases, J lost 0 bases, and 8 bases lay in between. Germline CDR1 is KGHSH and CDR2 is LQKENI. CDR3 length: 13 residues. In DNA form, the CDR3 reads TGTGCCAGCTCGGGCCAAATGAACACTGAAGCTTTCTTT. It specifies CASSGQMNTEAFF.

This clonotype was detected ten times or more. This rearrangement joins TRBV18 to TRBJ1-1; D is ambiguous. V was cut by 2 bases and J by 1 base, with 5 bases left in between. Germline-derived CDR1 and CDR2 are KGHSH and LQKENI. CDR3 length: 13 residues. The DNA of the CDR3 is TGTGCCAGCTCACCAGGCCGGAACACTGAAGCTTTCTTT. Translation: CASSPGRNTEAFF. Variable domain in full (rest from reference TRBV18 and TRBJ1-1): NAGVMQNPRHLVRRRGQEARLRCSPMKGHSHVYWYRQLPEEGLKFMVYLQKENIIDESGMPKERFSAEFPKEGPSILRIQQVVRGDSAAYFCASSPGRNTEAFFGQGTRLTVV.

This clonotype was counted many times. V and J are TRBV6-1 and TRBJ1-1; the D gene is possibly TRBD1 (5 bases). The CDR3 has 14 amino acids. V lost 6 bases and J lost 5, with 16 bases in between. CDR1 MNHNS and CDR2 SASEGT come from the germline V gene. CDR3 region: CASRVRRGRTEAFF. In DNA form, the CDR3 reads TGTGCCAGCAGGGTTCGGAGGGGACGAACTGAAGCTTTCTTT.